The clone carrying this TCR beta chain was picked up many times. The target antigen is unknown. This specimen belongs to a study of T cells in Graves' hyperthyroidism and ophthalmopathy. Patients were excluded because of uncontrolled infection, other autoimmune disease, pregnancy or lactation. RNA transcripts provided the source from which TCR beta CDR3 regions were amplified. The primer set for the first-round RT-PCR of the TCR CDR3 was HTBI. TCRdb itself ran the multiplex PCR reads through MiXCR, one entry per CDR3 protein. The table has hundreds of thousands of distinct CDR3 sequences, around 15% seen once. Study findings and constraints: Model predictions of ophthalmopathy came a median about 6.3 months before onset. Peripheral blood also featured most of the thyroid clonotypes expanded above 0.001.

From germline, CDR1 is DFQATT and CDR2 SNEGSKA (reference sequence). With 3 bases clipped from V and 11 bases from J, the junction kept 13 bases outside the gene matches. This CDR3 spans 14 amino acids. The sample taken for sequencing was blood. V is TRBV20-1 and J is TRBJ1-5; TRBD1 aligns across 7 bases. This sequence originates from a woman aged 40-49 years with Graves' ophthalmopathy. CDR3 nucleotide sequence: TGCAGTGCTAGTCGGGGACAGAGTTTCATGGCCCAGCATTTT. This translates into CSASRGQSFMAQHF.